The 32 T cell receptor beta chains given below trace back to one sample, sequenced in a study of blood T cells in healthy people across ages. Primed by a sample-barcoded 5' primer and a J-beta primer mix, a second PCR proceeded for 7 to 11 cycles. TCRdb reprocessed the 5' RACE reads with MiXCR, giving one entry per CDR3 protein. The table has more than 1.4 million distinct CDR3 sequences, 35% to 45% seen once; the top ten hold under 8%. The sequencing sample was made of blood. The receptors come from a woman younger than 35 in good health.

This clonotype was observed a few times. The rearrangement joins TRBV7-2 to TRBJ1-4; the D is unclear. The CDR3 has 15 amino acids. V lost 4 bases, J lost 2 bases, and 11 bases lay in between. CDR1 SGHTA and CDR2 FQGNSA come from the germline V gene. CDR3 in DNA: TGTGCCAGCAGCTGGCGGGAACAGACTAATGAAAAACTGTTTTTT. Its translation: CASSWREQTNEKLFF.

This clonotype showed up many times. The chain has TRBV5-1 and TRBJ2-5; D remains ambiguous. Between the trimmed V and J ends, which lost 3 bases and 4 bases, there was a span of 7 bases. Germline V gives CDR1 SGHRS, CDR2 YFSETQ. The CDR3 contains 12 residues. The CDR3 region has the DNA TGCGCCAGCAGCTACAATGGAGAGACCCAGTACTTC. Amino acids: CASSYNGETQYF.

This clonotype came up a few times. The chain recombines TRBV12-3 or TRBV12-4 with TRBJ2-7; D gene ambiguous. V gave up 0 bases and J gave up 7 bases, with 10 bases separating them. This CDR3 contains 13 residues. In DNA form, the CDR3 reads TGTGCCAGCAGTTTAGCCCCCTTGAGTGAGCAGTACTTC. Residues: CASSLAPLSEQYF.

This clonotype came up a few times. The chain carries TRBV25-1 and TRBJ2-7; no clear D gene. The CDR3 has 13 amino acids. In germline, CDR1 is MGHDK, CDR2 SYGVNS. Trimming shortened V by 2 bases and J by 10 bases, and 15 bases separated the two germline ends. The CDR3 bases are TGTGCCAGCAGTGAAAGAAGAACAGTGGGCCAGTACTTC. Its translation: CASSERRTVGQYF.

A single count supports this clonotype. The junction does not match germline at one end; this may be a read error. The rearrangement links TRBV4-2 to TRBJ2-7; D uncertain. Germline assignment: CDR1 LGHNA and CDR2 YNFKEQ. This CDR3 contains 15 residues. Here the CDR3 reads CASSQDPQSSDEQYF. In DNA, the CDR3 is TGTGCCAGCAGCCAAGATCCACAAAGCTCCGACGAGCAGTACTTC.

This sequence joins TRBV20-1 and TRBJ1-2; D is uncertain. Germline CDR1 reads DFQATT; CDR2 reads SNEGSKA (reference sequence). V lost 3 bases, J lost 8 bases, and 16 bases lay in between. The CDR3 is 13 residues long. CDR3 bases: TGCAGTGCTAGGGCGGGGTCCCCTGGGGGCTACACCTTC. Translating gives CSARAGSPGGYTF.

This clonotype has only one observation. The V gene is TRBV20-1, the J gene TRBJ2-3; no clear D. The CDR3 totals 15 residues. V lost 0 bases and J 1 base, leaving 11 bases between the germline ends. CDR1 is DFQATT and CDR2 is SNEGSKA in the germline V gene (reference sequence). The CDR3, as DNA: TGCAGTGCTAGAGATTTGGTGCACGGCACAGATACGCAGTATTTT. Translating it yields CSARDLVHGTDTQYF.

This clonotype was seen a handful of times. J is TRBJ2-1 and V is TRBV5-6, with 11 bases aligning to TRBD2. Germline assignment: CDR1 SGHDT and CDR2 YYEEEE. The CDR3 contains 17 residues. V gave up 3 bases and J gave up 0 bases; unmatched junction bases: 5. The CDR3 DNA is TGTGCCAGCAGCTCCGGGACTAGCGGACGCTCCTACAATGAGCAGTTCTTC. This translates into CASSSGTSGRSYNEQFF.

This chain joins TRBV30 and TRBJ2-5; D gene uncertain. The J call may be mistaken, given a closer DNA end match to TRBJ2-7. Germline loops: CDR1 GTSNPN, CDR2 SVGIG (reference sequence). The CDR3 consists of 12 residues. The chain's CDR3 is CAWSGGLGEQYF. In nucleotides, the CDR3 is TGTGCCTGGAGTGGGGGTCTCGGCGAGCAGTACTTC.

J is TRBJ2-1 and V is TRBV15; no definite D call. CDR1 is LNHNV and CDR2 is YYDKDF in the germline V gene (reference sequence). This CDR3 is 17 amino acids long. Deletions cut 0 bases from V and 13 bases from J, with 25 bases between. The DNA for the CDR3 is TGTGCCACCAGCAGAGAGTACTCACACTTGTACCAAGAGACCCAGTTCTTC. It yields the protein CATSREYSHLYQETQFF.

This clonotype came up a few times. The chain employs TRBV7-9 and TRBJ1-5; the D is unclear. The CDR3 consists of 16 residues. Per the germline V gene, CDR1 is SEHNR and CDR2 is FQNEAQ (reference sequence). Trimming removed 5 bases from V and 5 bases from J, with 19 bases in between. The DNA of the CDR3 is TGTGCCAGCAGCCCAGGCGGTAAAATAGGCGATCAGCCCCAGCATTTT. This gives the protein CASSPGGKIGDQPQHF.

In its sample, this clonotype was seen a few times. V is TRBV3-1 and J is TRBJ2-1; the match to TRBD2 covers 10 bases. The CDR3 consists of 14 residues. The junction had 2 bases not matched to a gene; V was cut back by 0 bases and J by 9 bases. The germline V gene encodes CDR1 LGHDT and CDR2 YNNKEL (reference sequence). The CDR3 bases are TGTGCCAGCAGCCAAGAACTAGCGGGGAGTGAGCAGTTCTTC. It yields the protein CASSQELAGSEQFF.

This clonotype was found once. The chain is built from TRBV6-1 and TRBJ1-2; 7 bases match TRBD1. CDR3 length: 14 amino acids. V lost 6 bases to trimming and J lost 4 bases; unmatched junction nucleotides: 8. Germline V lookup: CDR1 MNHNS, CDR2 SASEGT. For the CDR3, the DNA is TGTGCCAGCAGAAGGACAGGAGGTTCCTATGGCTACACCTTC. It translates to CASRRTGGSYGYTF.

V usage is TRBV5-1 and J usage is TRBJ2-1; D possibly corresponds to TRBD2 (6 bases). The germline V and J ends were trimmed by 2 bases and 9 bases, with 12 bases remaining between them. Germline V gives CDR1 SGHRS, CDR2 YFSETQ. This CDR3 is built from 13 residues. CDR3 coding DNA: TGCGCCAGCAGCTTCCGGGAGCAGGGTGAGCAGTTCTTC. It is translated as CASSFREQGEQFF.

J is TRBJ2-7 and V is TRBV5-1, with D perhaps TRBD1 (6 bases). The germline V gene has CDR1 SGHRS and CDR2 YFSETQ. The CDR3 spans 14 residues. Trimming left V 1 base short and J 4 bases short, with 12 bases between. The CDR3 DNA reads TGCGCCAGCAGCTTGTTTATACAGGGTTACGAGCAGTACTTC. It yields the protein CASSLFIQGYEQYF.

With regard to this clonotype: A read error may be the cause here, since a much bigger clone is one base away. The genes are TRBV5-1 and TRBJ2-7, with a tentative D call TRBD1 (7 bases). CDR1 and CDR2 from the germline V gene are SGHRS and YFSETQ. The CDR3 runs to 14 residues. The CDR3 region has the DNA TGCGCCGGCAGCTTGGCGGGACAGACCTACGAGCAGTACTTC. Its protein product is CAGSLAGQTYEQYF.

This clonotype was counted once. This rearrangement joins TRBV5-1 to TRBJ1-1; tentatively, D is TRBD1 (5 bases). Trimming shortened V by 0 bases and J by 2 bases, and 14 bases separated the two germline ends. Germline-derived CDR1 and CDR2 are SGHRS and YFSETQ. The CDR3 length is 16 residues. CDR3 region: CASSLGALTGNTEAFF. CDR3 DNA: TGCGCCAGCAGCTTGGGGGCCCTAACAGGCAACACTGAAGCTTTCTTT.

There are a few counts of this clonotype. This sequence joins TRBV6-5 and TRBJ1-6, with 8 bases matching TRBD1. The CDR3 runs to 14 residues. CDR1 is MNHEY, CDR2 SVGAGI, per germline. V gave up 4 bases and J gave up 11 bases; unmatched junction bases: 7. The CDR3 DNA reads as TGTGCCAGCAGTTCCGGACAGGGACGGACACCCCTCCACTTT. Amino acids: CASSSGQGRTPLHF.

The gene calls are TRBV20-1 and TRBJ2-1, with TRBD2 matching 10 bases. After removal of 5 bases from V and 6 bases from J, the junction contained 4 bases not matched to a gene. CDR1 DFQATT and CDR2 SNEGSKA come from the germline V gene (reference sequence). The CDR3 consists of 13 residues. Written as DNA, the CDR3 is TGCAGTGCTCCGTGGACTAGCGGCAATGAGCAGTTCTTC. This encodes CSAPWTSGNEQFF.

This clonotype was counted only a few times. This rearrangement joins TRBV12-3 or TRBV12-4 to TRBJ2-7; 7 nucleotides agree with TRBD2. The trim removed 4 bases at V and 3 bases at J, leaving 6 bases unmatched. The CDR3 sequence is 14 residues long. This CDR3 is CASSYGLENYEQYF. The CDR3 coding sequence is TGTGCCAGCAGTTACGGACTAGAGAACTACGAGCAGTACTTC.

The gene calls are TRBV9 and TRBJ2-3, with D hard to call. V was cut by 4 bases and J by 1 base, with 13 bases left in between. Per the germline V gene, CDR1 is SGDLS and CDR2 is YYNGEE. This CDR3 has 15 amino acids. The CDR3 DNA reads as TGTGCCAGCAGCTCTGCTGCTGGGGGCACAGATACGCAGTATTTT. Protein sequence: CASSSAAGGTDTQYF.

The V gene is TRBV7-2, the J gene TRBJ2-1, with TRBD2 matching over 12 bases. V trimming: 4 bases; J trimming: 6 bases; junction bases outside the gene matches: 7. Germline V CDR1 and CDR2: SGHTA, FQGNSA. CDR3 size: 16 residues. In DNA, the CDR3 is TGTGCCAGCAGCTCGGATGGGACTAGCGGGCTCAATGAGCAGTTCTTC. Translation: CASSSDGTSGLNEQFF.

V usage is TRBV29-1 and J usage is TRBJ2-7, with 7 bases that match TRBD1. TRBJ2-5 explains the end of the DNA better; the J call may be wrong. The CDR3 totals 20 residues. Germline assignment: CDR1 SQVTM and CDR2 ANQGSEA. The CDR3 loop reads CSVEGTGGYQGQGEQETQYF. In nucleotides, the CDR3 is TGCAGCGTTGAAGGAACTGGGGGATATCAGGGTCAGGGGGAGCAAGAGACCCAGTACTTC.

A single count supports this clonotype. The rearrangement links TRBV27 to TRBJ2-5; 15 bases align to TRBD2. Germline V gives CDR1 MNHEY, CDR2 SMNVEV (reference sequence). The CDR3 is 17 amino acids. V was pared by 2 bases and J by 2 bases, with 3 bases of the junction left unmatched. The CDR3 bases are TGTGCCAGCAGTTTAACCGGGACTAGCGGGAGGCAAGAGACCCAGTACTTC. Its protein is CASSLTGTSGRQETQYF.

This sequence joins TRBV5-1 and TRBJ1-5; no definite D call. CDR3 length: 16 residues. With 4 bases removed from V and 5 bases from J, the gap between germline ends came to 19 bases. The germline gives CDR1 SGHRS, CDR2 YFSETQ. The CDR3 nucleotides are TGCGCCAGCAGCCCGGATGTGGGAAGCCTACATCAGCCCCAGCATTTT. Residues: CASSPDVGSLHQPQHF.

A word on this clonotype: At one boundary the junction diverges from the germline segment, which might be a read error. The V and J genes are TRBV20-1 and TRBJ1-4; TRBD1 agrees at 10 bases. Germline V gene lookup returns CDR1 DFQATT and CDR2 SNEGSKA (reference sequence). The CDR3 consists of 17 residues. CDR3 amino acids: CSARDWDRGITNEKLFF. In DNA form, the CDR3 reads TGCAGTGCTAGAGATTGGGACAGGGGCATCACCAACGAAAAGCTGTTTTTT.

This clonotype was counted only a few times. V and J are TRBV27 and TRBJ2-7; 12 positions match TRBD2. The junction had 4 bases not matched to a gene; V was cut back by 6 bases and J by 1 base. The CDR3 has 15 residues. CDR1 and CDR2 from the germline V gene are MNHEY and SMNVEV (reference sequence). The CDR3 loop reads CASSTLAGGSYEQYF. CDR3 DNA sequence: TGTGCCAGCAGCACGCTAGCGGGAGGGTCCTACGAGCAGTACTTC.

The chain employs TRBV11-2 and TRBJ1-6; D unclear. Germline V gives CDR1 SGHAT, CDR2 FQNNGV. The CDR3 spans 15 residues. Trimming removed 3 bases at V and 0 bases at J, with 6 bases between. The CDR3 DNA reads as TGTGCCAGCAGCTTTCAGAGCTCCTATAATTCACCCCTCCACTTT. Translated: CASSFQSSYNSPLHF.

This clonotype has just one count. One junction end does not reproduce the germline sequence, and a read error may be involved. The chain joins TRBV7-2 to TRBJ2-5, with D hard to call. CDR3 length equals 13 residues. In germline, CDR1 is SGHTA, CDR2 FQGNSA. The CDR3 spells CAISLIQQETQYF. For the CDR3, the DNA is TGTGCCATCAGCTTAATTCAGCAAGAGACCCAGTACTTC.

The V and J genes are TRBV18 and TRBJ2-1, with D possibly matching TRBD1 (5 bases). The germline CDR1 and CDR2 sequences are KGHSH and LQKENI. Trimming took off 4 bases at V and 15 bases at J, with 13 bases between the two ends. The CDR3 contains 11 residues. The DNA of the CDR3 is TGTGCCAGCTCACAGGGGATCTTGACGTTCTTC. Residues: CASSQGILTFF.

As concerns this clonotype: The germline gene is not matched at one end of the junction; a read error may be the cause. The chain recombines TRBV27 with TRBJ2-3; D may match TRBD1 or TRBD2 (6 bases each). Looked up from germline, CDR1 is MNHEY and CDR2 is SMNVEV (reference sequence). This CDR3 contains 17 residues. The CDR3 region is CASSPEQGITSTDTQSF. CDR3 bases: TGTGCCAGCAGTCCAGAGCAGGGGATAACTAGCACAGATACGCAGTCTTTT.

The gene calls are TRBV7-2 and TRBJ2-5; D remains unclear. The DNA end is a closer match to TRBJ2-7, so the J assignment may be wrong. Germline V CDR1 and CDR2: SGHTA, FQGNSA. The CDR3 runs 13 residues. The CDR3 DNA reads TGTGCCAGCAGCTGGAGCCCGTTGGGCGAGCAGTACTTC. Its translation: CASSWSPLGEQYF.